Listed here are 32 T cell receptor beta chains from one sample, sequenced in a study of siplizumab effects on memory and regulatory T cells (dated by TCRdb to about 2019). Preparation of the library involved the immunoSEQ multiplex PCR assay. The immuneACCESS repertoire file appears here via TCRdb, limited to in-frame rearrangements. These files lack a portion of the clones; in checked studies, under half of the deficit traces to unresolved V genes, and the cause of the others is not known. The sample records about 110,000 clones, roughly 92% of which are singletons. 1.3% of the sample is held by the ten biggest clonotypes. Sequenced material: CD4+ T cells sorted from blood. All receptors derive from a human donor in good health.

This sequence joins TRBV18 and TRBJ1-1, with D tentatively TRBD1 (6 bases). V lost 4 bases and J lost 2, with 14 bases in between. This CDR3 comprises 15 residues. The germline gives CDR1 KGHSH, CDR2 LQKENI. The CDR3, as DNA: TGTGCCAGCTCACTAACGGGGGGCGTCAACACTGAAGCTTTCTTT. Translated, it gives CASSLTGGVNTEAFF.

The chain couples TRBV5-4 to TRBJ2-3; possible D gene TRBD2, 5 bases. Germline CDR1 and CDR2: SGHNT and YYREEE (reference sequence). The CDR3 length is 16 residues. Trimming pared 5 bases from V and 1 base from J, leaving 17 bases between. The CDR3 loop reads CASRPPGERRTDTQYF. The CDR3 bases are TGTGCCAGCAGGCCCCCTGGAGAGCGGCGCACAGATACGCAGTATTTT. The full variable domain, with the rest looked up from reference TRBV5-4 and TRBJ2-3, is ETGVTQSPTHLIKTRGQQVTLRCSSQSGHNTVSWYQQALGQGPQFIFQYYREEENGRGNFPPRFSGLQFPNYSSELNVNALELDDSALYLCASRPPGERRTDTQYFGPGTRLTVL.

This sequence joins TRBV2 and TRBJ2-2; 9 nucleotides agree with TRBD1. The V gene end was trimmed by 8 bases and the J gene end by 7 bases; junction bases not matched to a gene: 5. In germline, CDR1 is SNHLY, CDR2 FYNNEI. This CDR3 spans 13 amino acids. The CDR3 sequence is CASWGTGIGELFF. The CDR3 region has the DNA TGTGCCAGCTGGGGGACAGGGATCGGGGAGCTGTTTTTT.

DNA for the CDR3: TGTGCCAGCAGCTCCTCTCCGGGGGCAGGGTACACCGGGGAGCTGTTTTTT. Translating gives CASSSSPGAGYTGELFF. The V call is TRBV11-1, the J call TRBJ2-2, with D perhaps given as TRBD1 or TRBD2 (6 bases each). Trimming stripped 4 bases from V and 3 bases from J, with 18 bases between. Germline CDR1 is SGHAT and CDR2 is FQDESV (reference sequence). The CDR3 totals 17 residues.

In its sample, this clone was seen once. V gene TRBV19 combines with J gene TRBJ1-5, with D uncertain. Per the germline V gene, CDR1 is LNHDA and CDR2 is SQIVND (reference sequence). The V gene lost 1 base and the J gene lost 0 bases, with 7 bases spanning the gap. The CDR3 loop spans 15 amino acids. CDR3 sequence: CASSIGASSNQPQHF. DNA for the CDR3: TGTGCCAGTAGTATAGGGGCAAGTAGCAATCAGCCCCAGCATTTT.

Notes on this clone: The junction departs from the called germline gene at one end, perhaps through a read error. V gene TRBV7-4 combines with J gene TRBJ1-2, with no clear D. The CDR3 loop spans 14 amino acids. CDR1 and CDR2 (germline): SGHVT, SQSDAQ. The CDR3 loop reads CASSQETGFYGYTF. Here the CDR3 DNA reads TGCGCCAGCAGCCAAGAAACCGGGTTCTATGGCTACACCTTC.

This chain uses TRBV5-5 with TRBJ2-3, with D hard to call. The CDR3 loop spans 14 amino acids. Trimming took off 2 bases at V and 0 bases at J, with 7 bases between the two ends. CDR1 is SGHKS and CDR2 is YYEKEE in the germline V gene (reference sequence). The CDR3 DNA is TGTGCCAGCAGCTTCGACGGAAGCACAGATACGCAGTATTTT. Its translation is CASSFDGSTDTQYF.

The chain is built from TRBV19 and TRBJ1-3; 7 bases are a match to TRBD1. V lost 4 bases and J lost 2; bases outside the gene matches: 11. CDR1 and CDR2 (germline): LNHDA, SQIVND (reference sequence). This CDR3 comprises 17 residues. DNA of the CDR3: TGTGCCAGTAGTACCCTAGGGGGCAGAGGAGCTGGAAACACCATATATTTT. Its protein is CASSTLGGRGAGNTIYF. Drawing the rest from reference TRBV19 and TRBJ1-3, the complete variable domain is DGGITQSPKYLFRKEGQNVTLSCEQNLNHDAMYWYRQDPGQGLRLIYYSQIVNDFQKGDIAEGYSVSREKKESFPLTVTSAQKNPTAFYLCASSTLGGRGAGNTIYFGEGSWLTVV.

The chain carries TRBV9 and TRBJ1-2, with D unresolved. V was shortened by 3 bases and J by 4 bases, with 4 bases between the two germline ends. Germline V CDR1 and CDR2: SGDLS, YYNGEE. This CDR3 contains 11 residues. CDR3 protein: CASSAFYGYTF. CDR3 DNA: TGTGCCAGCAGCGCCTTCTATGGCTACACCTTC.

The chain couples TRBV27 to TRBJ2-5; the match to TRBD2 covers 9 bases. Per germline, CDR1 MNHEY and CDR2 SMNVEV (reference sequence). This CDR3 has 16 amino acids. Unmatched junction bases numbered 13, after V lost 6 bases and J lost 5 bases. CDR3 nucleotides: TGTGCCAGCAGCCAAGTGGGGCGGGGGGGCAGGGAGACCCAGTACTTC. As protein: CASSQVGRGGRETQYF.

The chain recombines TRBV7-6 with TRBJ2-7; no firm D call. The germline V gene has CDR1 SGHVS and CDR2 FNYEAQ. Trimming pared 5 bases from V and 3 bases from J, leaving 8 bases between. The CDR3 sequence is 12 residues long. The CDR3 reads CASSPGGYEQYF. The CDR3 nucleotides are TGTGCCAGCAGCCCCGGTGGCTACGAGCAGTACTTC. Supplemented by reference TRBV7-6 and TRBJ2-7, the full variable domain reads GAGVSQSPRYKVTKRGQDVALRCDPISGHVSLYWYRQALGQGPEFLTYFNYEAQQDKSGLPNDRFSAERPEGSISTLTIQRTEQRDSAMYRCASSPGGYEQYFGPGTRLTVT.

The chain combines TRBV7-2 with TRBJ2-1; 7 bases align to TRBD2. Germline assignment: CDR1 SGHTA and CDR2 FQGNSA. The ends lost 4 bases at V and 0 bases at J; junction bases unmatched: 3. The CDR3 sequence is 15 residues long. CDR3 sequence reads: CASSSGGRSYNEQFF. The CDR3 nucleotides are TGTGCCAGCAGCTCGGGGGGTCGCTCCTACAATGAGCAGTTCTTC.

CDR3 in amino acids: CARGGANYGYTF. CDR3 bases: TGTGCCAGGGGTGGAGCTAACTATGGCTACACCTTC. The chain is built from TRBV2 and TRBJ1-2; D not certain. V gave up 9 bases and J gave up 0 bases, with 8 bases separating them. The CDR3 contains 12 residues. The germline gives CDR1 SNHLY, CDR2 FYNNEI.

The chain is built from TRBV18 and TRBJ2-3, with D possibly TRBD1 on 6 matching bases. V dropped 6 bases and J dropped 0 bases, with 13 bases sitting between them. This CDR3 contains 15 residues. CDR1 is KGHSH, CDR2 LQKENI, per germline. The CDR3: CASSPTGFSTDTQYF. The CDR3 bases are TGTGCCAGCTCGCCGACAGGTTTTAGCACAGATACGCAGTATTTT.

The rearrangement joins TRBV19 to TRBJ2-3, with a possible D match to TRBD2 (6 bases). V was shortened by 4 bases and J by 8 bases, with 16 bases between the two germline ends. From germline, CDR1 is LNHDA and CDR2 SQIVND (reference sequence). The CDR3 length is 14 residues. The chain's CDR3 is CASSTAGPLVTQYF. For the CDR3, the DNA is TGTGCCAGTAGTACGGCGGGGCCCCTGGTTACGCAGTATTTT.

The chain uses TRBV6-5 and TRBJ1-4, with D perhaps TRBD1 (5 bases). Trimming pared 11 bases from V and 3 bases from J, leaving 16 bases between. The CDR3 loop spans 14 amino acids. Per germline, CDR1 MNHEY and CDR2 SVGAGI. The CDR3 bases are TGTGCCGACAGACTGACTCGGGCTAATGAAAAACTGTTTTTT. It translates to CADRLTRANEKLFF.

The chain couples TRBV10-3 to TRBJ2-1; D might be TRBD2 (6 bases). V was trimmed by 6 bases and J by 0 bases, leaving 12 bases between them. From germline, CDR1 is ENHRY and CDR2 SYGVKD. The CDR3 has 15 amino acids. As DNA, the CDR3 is TGTGCCATCAGCCGTAGCGGTAGCTCCTACAATGAGCAGTTCTTC. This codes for CAISRSGSSYNEQFF.

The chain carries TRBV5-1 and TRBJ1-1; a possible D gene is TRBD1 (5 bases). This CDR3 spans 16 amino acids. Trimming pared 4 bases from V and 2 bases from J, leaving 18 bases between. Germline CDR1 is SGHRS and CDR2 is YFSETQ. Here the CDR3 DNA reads TGCGCCAGCAGCCGCTCGACAGCCGAAAGCAACACTGAAGCTTTCTTT. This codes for CASSRSTAESNTEAFF.

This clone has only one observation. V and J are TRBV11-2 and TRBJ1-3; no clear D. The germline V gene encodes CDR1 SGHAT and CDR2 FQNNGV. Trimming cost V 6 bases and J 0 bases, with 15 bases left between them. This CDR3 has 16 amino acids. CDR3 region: CASRGLLSPSGNTIYF. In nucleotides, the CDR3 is TGTGCCAGCAGAGGCCTATTGAGTCCCTCTGGAAACACCATATATTTT.

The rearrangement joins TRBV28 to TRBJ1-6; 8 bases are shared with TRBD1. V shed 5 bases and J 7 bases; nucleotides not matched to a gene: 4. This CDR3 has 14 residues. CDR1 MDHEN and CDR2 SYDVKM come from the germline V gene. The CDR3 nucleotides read TGTGCCAGCAGTCTAAGACAGGGGAATTCACCCCTCCACTTT. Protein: CASSLRQGNSPLHF.

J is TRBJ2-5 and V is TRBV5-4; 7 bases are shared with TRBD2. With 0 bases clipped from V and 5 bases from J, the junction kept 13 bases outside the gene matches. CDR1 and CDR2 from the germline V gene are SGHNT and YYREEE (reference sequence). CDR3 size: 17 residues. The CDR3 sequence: CASSLEWREWGEETQYF. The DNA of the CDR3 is TGTGCCAGCAGCTTGGAATGGCGGGAGTGGGGCGAGGAGACCCAGTACTTC.

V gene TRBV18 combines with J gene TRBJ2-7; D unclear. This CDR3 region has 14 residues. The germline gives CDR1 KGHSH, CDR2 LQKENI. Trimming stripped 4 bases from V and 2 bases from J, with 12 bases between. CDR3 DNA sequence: TGTGCCAGCTCACACGGGCGCCCCCCCTACGAGCAGTACTTC. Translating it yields CASSHGRPPYEQYF.

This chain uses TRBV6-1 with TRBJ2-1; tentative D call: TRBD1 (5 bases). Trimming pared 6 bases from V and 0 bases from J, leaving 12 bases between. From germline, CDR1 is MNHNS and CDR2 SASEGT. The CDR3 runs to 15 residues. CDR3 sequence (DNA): TGTGCCAGCAGAGCACAGGCTAGCTCCTACAATGAGCAGTTCTTC. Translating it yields CASRAQASSYNEQFF.

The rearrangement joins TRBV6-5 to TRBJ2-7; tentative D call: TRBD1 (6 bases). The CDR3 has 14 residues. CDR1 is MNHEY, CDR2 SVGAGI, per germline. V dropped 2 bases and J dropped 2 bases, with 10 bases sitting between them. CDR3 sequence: CASSYGQRTYEQYF. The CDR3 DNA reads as TGTGCCAGCAGTTACGGACAGCGAACCTACGAGCAGTACTTC.

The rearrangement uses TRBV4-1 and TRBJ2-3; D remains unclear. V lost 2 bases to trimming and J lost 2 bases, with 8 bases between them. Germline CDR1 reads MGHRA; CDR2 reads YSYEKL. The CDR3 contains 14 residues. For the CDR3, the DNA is TGCGCCAGCAGCCAAATTTCCTACACAGATACGCAGTATTTT. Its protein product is CASSQISYTDTQYF.

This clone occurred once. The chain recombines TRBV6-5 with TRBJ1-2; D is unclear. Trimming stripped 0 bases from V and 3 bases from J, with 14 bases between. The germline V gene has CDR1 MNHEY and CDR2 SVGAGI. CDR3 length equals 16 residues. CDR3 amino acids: CASSYSMGGWDYGYTF. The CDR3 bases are TGTGCCAGCAGTTACTCGATGGGAGGGTGGGACTATGGCTACACCTTC.

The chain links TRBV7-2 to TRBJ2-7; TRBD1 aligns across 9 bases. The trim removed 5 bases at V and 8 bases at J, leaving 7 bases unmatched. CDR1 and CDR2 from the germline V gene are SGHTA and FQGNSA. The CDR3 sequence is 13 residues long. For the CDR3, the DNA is TGTGCCAGCAGCCAACAGGGACAGGGAAAGCAGTACTTC. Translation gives CASSQQGQGKQYF.

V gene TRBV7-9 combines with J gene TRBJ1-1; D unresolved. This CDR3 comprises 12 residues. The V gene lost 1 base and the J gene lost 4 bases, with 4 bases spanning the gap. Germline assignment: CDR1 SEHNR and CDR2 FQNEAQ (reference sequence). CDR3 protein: CASSLVVTEAFF. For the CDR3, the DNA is TGTGCCAGCAGCTTAGTGGTCACTGAAGCTTTCTTT.

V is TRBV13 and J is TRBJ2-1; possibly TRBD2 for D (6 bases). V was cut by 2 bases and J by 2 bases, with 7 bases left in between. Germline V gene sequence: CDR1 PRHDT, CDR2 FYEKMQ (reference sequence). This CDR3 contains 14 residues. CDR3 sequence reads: CASSLSGAYNEQFF. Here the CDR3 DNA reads TGTGCCAGCAGCTTATCGGGAGCCTACAATGAGCAGTTCTTC.

Written as DNA, the CDR3 is TGTGCCAGCAGCTTGTCCAGGGACACTGAAGCTTTCTTT. Its protein is CASSLSRDTEAFF. The chain couples TRBV7-8 to TRBJ1-1; possible D gene TRBD1, 5 bases. The V and J ends lost 3 bases and 3 bases respectively, with 8 bases between them. The length of the CDR3 is 13 residues. Germline V gene lookup returns CDR1 SGHVS and CDR2 FQNEAQ.

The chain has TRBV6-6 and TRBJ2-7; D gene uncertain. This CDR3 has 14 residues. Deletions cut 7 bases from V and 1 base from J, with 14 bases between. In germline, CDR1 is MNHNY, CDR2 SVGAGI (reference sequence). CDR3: CASTLSLWSYEQYF. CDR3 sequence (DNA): TGTGCCAGCACCTTGTCCCTTTGGTCCTACGAGCAGTACTTC.

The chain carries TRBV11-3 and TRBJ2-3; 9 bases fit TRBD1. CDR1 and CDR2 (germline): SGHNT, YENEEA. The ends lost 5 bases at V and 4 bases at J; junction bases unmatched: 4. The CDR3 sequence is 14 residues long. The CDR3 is CASSARDRADTQYF. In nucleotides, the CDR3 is TGTGCCAGCAGCGCCCGGGACAGGGCAGATACGCAGTATTTT.